This T cell receptor beta chain emerged from a study of blood T cell repertoires in COVID-19. Study-wide background: The cDNA or gDNA used as material had been derived from T cells, B-cell-depleted T cells, or PBMCs.

Per the germline V gene, CDR1 is MNHEY and CDR2 is SMNVEV (reference sequence). The CDR3 totals 15 residues. V trimming: 10 bases; J trimming: 4 bases; junction bases outside the gene matches: 8. The assay was immunoSEQ multiplex PCR, and TCRdb's table has in-frame clones only and misses some. In the table there are roughly 430,000 clones, 70% to 90% of which are singletons. People in the exposed group encountered a COVID-19 case within 2 weeks before entering the study. This clone was observed once. This chain links TRBV27 with TRBJ2-1; 12 nucleotides align to TRBD2. This clonotype was obtained from a woman younger than 35 who had been exposed to COVID-19. The sequenced sample was PBMCs or T cells enriched from blood (not recorded which). DNA of the CDR3: TGTGCCATCTCCCCCGGGACTAGCGGGTACAATGAGCAGTTCTTC. It is translated as CAISPGTSGYNEQFF.